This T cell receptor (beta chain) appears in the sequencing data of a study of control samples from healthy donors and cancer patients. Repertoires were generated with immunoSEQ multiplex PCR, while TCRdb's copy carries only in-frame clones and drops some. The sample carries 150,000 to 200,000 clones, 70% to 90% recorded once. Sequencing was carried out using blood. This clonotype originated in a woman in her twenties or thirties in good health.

CDR3 DNA: TGTGCCAGCAGCGGAGGACTAGCGGGGGACACCGGGGAGCTGTTTTTT. This translates into CASSGGLAGDTGELFF. The chain is built from TRBV13 and TRBJ2-2; 13 bases map to TRBD2. This CDR3 is 16 amino acids long. The J segment lost 3 bases and the V segment lost 5 bases, leaving 3 bases of the junction unmatched. The germline V gene has CDR1 PRHDT and CDR2 FYEKMQ (reference sequence).